This entry lists 18 T cell receptor beta chains sequenced from one sample in a study of shared clonotypes between healthy human individuals. Libraries were prepared by immunoSEQ multiplex PCR; TCRdb keeps only in-frame clonotypes and omits some of them. The table records 650,000 to 800,000 clones, around 92% of them present only once. The naive CD8 fraction comprised CD45RO-negative cells positively selected for CCR7 and excluded terminally differentiated effector memory CD45RA+ cells. Sequenced: naive CD8+ T cells sorted from blood. All receptors derive from a man aged 25-45 years in good health.

Of note for this clone: A junction end diverges from the germline sequence, so it may reflect a read error. V gene TRBV2 combines with J gene TRBJ2-2; either TRBD1 or TRBD2 may fit D (6 bases each). From germline, CDR1 is SNHLY and CDR2 FYNNEI. This CDR3 is built from 16 residues. The CDR3 coding sequence is TGTGCCAGCAGCGAAGGGGGGAGAAGAGGCACCGGGGAGCTGTTTTTT. Encoded protein: CASSEGGRRGTGELFF.

J is TRBJ2-3 and V is TRBV4-1, with 7 nucleotides matching TRBD2. Germline V gives CDR1 MGHRA, CDR2 YSYEKL. The trim removed 0 bases at V and 8 bases at J, leaving 5 bases unmatched. This CDR3 is built from 14 residues. The CDR3 DNA is TGCGCCAGCAGCCAAGAGGGTCCGGGGGGTACGCAGTATTTT. It codes for CASSQEGPGGTQYF.

The chain couples TRBV9 to TRBJ2-5; D might be TRBD1 (5 bases). Trimming pared 4 bases from V and 4 bases from J, leaving 11 bases between. Germline CDR1 SGDLS, CDR2 YYNGEE. This CDR3 is built from 13 residues. The CDR3 protein is CASSPHRGETQYF. CDR3 bases: TGTGCCAGCAGCCCACATAGGGGAGAGACCCAGTACTTC.

As regards this clone: Other DNA sequences in this sample translate to the same CDR3. The V and J genes are TRBV5-1 and TRBJ2-3; D call uncertain. Germline CDR1 reads SGHRS; CDR2 reads YFSETQ. The CDR3 is made up of 14 amino acids. V shed 0 bases and J shed 1 base, with 6 bases lying between them. Here the CDR3 DNA reads TGCGCCAGCAGCTTGGCCCTGGGCACAGATACGCAGTATTTT. Translating it yields CASSLALGTDTQYF.

The rearrangement joins TRBV5-3 to TRBJ2-7, with D tentatively TRBD2 (6 bases). TRBV5-3 qualifies as an ORF whose function is uncertain. Trimming cost V 3 bases and J 3 bases, with 16 bases left between them. The CDR3 totals 15 residues. In DNA, the CDR3 is TGTGCCAGAAGCTCCATGACAGAGACTAGCTACGAGCAGTACTTC. This gives the protein CARSSMTETSYEQYF.

This chain joins TRBV6-1 and TRBJ2-3; D gene unclear. This CDR3 region has 13 residues. The germline gives CDR1 MNHNS, CDR2 SASEGT. V shed 11 bases and J shed 2 bases, with 14 bases lying between them. CDR3 nucleotides: TGTGCCGCAACGAACCAGTTCACAGATACGCAGTATTTT. Its protein product is CAATNQFTDTQYF.

The CDR3 is CASSPYPPPNGNTEAFF. The CDR3 bases are TGTGCCAGCAGTCCATATCCCCCCCCCAACGGGAACACTGAAGCTTTCTTT. The rearrangement uses TRBV27 and TRBJ1-1; D not certain. The CDR3 is made up of 17 amino acids. Trimming stripped 5 bases from V and 1 base from J, with 20 bases between. The germline V gene has CDR1 MNHEY and CDR2 SMNVEV (reference sequence).

The chain employs TRBV27 and TRBJ2-7, with 8 bases matching TRBD2. This CDR3 is 15 amino acids long. The germline CDR1 and CDR2 sequences are MNHEY and SMNVEV (reference sequence). Trimming cost V 0 bases and J 3 bases; bases outside gene matches: 4. Here the CDR3 reads CASSLSGLARYEQYF. CDR3 DNA sequence: TGTGCCAGCAGTTTATCCGGACTAGCCCGCTACGAGCAGTACTTC.

This clone was recorded once. The chain employs TRBV9 and TRBJ2-1; 10 nucleotides line up with TRBD2. The CDR3 has 17 amino acids. The V gene's germline CDR1 is SGDLS and CDR2 YYNGEE. V shed 4 bases and J 4 bases; nucleotides not matched to a gene: 11. CDR3: CASSSGLAEEPYNEQFF. CDR3 nucleotide sequence: TGTGCCAGCAGCTCCGGACTAGCGGAAGAACCATACAATGAGCAGTTCTTC.

V gene TRBV5-1 combines with J gene TRBJ2-2, with D possibly TRBD1 on 6 matching bases. This CDR3 region has 14 residues. With 2 bases removed from V and 6 bases from J, the gap between germline ends came to 11 bases. Germline V gene lookup returns CDR1 SGHRS and CDR2 YFSETQ. The CDR3 region is CASSLKQGAGELFF. In nucleotides, the CDR3 is TGCGCCAGCAGCTTAAAACAGGGAGCCGGGGAGCTGTTTTTT.

V is TRBV19 and J is TRBJ2-7; D is ambiguous. The CDR3 sequence is 13 residues long. Germline V gene lookup returns CDR1 LNHDA and CDR2 SQIVND (reference sequence). The V gene lost 1 base and the J gene lost 7 bases, with 11 bases spanning the gap. CDR3 loop: CASSIGLIGEQYF. CDR3 coding DNA: TGTGCCAGTAGTATAGGACTTATAGGTGAGCAGTACTTC.

The V and J genes are TRBV21-1 and TRBJ2-4; the table's D call TRBD2 went unverified against the DNA. TRBV21-1 is a pseudogene segment. CDR3 length: 18 amino acids. CDR3 loop: CASSKRGRADVAKNIQYF. The DNA of the CDR3 is TGTGCCAGCAGCAAGAGGGGGAGGGCCGACGTGGCCAAAAACATTCAGTACTTC.

The gene calls are TRBV7-6 and TRBJ2-7, with 8 bases matching TRBD1. The CDR3 loop spans 14 amino acids. CDR1 SGHVS and CDR2 FNYEAQ come from the germline V gene. J was trimmed by 4 bases and V by 4 bases; bases with no gene match: 6. CDR3 residues: CASSSTGARYEQYF. The CDR3 nucleotides are TGTGCCAGCAGCTCGACAGGGGCCCGATACGAGCAGTACTTC.

The V gene is TRBV7-9, the J gene TRBJ2-1, with no clear D. V lost 6 bases, J lost 8 bases, and 14 bases lay in between. The germline CDR1 and CDR2 sequences are SEHNR and FQNEAQ (reference sequence). The CDR3 totals 13 residues. CDR3 sequence: CASSAVYGDEQFF. CDR3 coding DNA: TGTGCCAGCAGTGCGGTTTACGGAGATGAGCAGTTCTTC.

The gene calls are TRBV28 and TRBJ2-1; 12 bases match TRBD2. Germline V gene data show CDR1 as MDHEN and CDR2 as SYDVKM. The CDR3 is 14 amino acids. V lost 5 bases, J lost 7 bases, and 3 bases stayed unmatched. The CDR3 coding sequence is TGTGCCAGCAGTCTGACTAGCGGGAGTAATGAGCAGTTCTTC. Its translation is CASSLTSGSNEQFF.

This clone was seen a handful of times. This rearrangement joins TRBV7-3 to TRBJ2-7, with D perhaps matching TRBD1 or TRBD2 (5 bases each). Germline values: CDR1 SGHTA, CDR2 FQGTGA. The CDR3 spans 14 residues. V was cut by 3 bases and J by 2 bases, with 11 bases left in between. The CDR3 protein is CASSLGVGAYEQYF. The DNA for the CDR3 is TGTGCCAGCAGCTTGGGGGTAGGGGCCTACGAGCAGTACTTC.

This chain links TRBV19 with TRBJ2-3; D is unresolved. Germline V CDR1 and CDR2: LNHDA, SQIVND (reference sequence). This CDR3 region has 15 residues. The V end lost 3 bases, the J end lost 2 bases, and 12 bases lay between the germline ends. The CDR3 protein is CASSMDGGSTDTQYF. CDR3 coding DNA: TGTGCCAGTAGTATGGACGGCGGCTCCACAGATACGCAGTATTTT.

The CDR3 here is CAGPLRGLLSYEQYF. CDR3 bases: TGTGCCGGCCCGCTTAGGGGGCTCCTCTCCTACGAGCAGTACTTC. The V and J genes are TRBV6-1 and TRBJ2-7; TRBD1 matches at 7 bases. The ends lost 11 bases at V and 0 bases at J; junction bases unmatched: 13. The CDR3 consists of 15 residues. From germline, CDR1 is MNHNS and CDR2 SASEGT.